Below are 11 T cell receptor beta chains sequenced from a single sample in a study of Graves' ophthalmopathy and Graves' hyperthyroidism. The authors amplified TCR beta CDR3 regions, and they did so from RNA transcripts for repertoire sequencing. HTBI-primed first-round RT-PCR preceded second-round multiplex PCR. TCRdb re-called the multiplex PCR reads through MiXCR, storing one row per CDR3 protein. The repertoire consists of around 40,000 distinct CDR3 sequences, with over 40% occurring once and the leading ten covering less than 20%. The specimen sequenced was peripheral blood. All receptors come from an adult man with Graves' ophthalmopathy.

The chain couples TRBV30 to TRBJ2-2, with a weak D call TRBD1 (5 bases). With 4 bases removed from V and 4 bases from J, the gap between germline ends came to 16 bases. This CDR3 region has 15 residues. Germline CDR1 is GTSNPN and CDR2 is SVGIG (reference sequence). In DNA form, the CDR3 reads TGTGCCTGGAATCTCGCAGGGTCCTTCACCGGGGAGCTGTTTTTT. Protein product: CAWNLAGSFTGELFF. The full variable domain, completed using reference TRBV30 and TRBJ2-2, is SQTIHQWPATLVQPVGSPLSLECTVEGTSNPNLYWYRQAAGRGLQLLFYSVGIGQISSEVPQNLSASRPQDRQFILSSKKLLLSDSGFYLCAWNLAGSFTGELFFGEGSRLTVL.

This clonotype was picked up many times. DNA for the CDR3: TGTGCCACCAGCAGTGTTTACTTAAGGCGCTCTGGGGCCAACGTCCTGACTTTC. Protein sequence: CATSSVYLRRSGANVLTF. The chain combines TRBV15 with TRBJ2-6; no clear D. V dropped 3 bases and J dropped 0 bases, with 15 bases sitting between them. The V gene's germline CDR1 is LNHNV and CDR2 YYDKDF (reference sequence). The CDR3 has 18 residues.

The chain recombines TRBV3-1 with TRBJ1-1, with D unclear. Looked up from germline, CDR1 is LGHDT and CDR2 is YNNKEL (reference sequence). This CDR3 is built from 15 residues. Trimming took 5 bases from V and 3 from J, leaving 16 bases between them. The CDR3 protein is CASSSRWRVDTEAFF. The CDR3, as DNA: TGTGCCAGCAGCTCCCGTTGGAGGGTTGACACTGAAGCTTTCTTT.

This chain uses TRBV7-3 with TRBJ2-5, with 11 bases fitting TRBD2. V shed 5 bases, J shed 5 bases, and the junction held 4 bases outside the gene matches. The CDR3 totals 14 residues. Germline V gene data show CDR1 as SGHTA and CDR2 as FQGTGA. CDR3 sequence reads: CASSRTSGWETQYF. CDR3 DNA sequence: TGTGCCAGCAGCCGGACTAGCGGGTGGGAGACCCAGTACTTC.

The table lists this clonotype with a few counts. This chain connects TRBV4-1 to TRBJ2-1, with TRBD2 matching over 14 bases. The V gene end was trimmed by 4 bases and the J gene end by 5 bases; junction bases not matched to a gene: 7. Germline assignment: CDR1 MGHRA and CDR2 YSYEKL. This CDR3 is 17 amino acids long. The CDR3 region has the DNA TGCGCCAGCAGCCGGACTAGCGGGGGGCAGTCCGACAATGAGCAGTTCTTC. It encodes CASSRTSGGQSDNEQFF.

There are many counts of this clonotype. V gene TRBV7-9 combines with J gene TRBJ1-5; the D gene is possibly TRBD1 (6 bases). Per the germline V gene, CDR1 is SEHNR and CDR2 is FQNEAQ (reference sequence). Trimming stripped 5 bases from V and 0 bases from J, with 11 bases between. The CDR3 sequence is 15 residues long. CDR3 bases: TGTGCCAGCAGCCGTAGGGGGGATAGCAATCAGCCCCAGCATTTT. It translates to CASSRRGDSNQPQHF.

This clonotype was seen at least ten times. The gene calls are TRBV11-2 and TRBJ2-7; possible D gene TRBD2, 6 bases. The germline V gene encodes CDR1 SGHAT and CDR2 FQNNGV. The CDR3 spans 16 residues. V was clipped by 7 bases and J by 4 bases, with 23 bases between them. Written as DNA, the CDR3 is TGTGCCAGCAACCCCACCGATTCCACCGCGGGGTACGAGCAGTACTTC. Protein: CASNPTDSTAGYEQYF.

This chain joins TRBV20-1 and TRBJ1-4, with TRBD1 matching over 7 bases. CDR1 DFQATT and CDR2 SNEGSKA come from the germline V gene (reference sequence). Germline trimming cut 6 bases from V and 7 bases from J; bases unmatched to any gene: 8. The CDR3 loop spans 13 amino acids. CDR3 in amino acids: CSAHDRAGEKLFF. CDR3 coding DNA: TGCAGTGCGCATGACAGGGCGGGTGAAAAACTGTTTTTT.

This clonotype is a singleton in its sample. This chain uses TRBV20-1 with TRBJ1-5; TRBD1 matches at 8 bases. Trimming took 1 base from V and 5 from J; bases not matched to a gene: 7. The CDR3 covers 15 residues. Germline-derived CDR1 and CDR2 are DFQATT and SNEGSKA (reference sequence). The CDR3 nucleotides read TGCAGTGCTAGAGTAATCACGGACAGGGATCAGCCCCAGCATTTT. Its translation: CSARVITDRDQPQHF.

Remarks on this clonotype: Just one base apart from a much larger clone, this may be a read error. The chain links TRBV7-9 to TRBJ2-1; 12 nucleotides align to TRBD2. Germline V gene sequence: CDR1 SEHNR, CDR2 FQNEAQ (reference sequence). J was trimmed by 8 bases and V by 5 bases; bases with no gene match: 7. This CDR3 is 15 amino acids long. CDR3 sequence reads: CASSPWTSGEDEQFF. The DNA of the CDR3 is TGTGCCAGCAGCCCGTGGACTAGCGGGGAGGATGAGCAGTTCTTC.

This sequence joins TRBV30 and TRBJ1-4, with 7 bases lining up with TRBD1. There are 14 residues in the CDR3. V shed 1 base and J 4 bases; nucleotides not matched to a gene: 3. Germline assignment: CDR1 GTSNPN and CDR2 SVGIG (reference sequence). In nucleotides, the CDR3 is TGTGCCTGGAGTGGGACAGGCGGTAATGAAAAACTGTTTTTT. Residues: CAWSGTGGNEKLFF.